Given below is one T cell receptor beta chain in context. Under the authors' procedure: Estimation of nucleated cell counts was performed using reference gene primer amplification. Profiled with immunoSEQ multiplex PCR; TCRdb holds only in-frame clones, not every one. The V and J calls and clone size are taken from that table; D and trimming were inferred from the DNA. Of tens of thousands of clones listed, about 80% are singletons. Germline lookup yields CDR1 MNHEY and CDR2 SVGAGI. The V gene end was trimmed by 5 bases and the J gene end by 7 bases; junction bases not matched to a gene: 7. The CDR3 runs 14 residues. This specimen belongs to a study of blood T cell repertoires in COVID-19.

The chain joins TRBV6-5 to TRBJ2-2; TRBD1 matches 7 bases. The material sequenced was peripheral blood. The clonotype comes from a human donor in a cohort sampled during active COVID-19. The CDR3, as DNA: TGTGCCAGCAGTCCCGAGGGGGCTGGCGGGGAGCTGTTTTTT. Protein sequence: CASSPEGAGGELFF.